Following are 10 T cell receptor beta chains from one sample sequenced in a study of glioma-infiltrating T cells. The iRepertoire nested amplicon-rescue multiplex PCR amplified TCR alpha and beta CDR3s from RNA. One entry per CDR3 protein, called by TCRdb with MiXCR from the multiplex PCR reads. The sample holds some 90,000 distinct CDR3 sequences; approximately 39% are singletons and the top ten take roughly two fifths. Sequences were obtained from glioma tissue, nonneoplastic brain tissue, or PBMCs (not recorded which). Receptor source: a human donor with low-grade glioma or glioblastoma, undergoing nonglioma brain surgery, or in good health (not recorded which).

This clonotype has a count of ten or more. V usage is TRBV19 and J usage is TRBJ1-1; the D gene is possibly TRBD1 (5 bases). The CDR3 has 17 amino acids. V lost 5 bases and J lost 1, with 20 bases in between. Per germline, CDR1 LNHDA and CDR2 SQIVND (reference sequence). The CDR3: CASSSIRGKFENTEAFF. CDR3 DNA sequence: TGTGCCAGTAGTTCAATCCGGGGGAAATTCGAGAACACTGAAGCTTTCTTT.

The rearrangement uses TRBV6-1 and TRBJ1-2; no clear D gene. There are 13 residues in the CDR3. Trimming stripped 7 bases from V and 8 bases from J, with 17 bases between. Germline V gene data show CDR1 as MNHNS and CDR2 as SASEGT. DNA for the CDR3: TGTGCCAGCACATACGGGATCTCGCGCGGCTACACCTTC. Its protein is CASTYGISRGYTF.

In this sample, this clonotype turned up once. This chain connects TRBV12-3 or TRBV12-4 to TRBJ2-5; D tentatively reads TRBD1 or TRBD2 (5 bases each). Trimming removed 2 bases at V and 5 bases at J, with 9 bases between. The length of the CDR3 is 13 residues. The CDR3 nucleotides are TGTGCCAGCAGTTTAATAGGGGAGGAGACCCAGTACTTC. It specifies CASSLIGEETQYF.

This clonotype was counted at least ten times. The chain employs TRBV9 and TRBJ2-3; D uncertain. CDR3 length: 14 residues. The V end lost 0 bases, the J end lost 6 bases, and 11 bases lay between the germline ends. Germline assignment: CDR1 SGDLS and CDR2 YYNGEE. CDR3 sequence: CASSVDPKQDTQYF. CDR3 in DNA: TGTGCCAGCAGCGTAGATCCTAAGCAGGATACGCAGTATTTT.

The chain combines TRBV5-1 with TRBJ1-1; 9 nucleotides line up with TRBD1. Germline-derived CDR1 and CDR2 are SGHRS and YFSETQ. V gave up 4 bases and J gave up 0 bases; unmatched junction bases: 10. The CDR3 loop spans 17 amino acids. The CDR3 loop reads CASSRRQGTGMNTEAFF. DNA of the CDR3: TGCGCCAGCAGCAGGAGACAAGGGACAGGGATGAACACTGAAGCTTTCTTT.

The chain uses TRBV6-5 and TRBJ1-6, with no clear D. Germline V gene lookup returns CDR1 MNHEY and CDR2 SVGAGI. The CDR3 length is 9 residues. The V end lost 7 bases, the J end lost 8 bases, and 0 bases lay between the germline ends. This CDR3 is CASNSPLHF. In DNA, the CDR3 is TGTGCCAGCAATTCACCCCTCCACTTT.

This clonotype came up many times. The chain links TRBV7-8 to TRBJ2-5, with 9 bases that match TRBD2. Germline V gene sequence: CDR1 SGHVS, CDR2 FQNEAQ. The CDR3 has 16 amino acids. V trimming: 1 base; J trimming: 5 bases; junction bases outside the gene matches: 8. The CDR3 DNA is TGTGCCAGCAGCTTAGTATCAGCGGGGGGCCAGGAGACCCAGTACTTC. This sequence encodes CASSLVSAGGQETQYF.

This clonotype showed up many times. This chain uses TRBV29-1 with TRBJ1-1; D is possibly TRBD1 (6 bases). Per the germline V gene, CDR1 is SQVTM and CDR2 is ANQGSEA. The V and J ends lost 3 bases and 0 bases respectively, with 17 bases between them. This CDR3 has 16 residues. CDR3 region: CSVESGQNMLNTEAFF. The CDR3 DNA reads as TGCAGCGTTGAGTCAGGACAGAATATGCTGAACACTGAAGCTTTCTTT.

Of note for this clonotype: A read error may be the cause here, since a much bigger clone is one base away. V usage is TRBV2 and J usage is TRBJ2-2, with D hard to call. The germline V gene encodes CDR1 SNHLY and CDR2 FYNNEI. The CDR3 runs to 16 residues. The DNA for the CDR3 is TGTGCCAGCAGTGAAGCACGGGCCTTGAACACCGGGCAGCTGTTTTTT. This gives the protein CASSEARALNTGQLFF.

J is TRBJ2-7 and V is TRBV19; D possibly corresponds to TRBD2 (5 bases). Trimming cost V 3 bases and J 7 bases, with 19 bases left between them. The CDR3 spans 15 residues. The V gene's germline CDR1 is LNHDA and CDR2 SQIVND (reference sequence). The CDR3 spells CASSIVDGKFKEQYF. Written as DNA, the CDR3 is TGTGCCAGTAGTATCGTTGACGGGAAGTTCAAAGAGCAGTACTTC. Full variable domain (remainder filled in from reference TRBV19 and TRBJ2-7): DGGITQSPKYLFRKEGQNVTLSCEQNLNHDAMYWYRQDPGQGLRLIYYSQIVNDFQKGDIAEGYSVSREKKESFPLTVTSAQKNPTAFYLCASSIVDGKFKEQYFGPGTRLTVT.